Reported below is one T cell receptor beta chain. The protocol was immunoSEQ multiplex PCR, while the TCRdb copy is restricted to in-frame clones and leaves out a portion. The sample has about 350,000 clones; 87% are singletons. These data belong to a study of blood T cell repertoires in COVID-19. Overall study context: Both acute and convalescent COVID-19 samples were obtained from the United States, Italy and Spain.

Seattle enrolled patients during active infection and tracked them longitudinally. The CDR3 runs to 18 residues. V trimming: 3 bases; J trimming: 0 bases; junction bases outside the gene matches: 6. Germline-derived CDR1 and CDR2 are SGHNT and YYREEE (reference sequence). Material for sequencing was peripheral blood. The source of this sequence is a man between 25 and 39 years old with COVID-19, enrolled during active disease. This chain connects TRBV5-4 to TRBJ2-1, with 13 bases aligning to TRBD2. The CDR3 loop is CASSYGRTSGSSYNEQFF. Here the CDR3 DNA reads TGTGCCAGCAGCTACGGTCGGACTAGCGGGAGCTCCTACAATGAGCAGTTCTTC. The entire variable domain, with the rest obtained from reference TRBV5-4 and TRBJ2-1, is as follows: ETGVTQSPTHLIKTRGQQVTLRCSSQSGHNTVSWYQQALGQGPQFIFQYYREEENGRGNFPPRFSGLQFPNYSSELNVNALELDDSALYLCASSYGRTSGSSYNEQFFGPGTRLTVL.